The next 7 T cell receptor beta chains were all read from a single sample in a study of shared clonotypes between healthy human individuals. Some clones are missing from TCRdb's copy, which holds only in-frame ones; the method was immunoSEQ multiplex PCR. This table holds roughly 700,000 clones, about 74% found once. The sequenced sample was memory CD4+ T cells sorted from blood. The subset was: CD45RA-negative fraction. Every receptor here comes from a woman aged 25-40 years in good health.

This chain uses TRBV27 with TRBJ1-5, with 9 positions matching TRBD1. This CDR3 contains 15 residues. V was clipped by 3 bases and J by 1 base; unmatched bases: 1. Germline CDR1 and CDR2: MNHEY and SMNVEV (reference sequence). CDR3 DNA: TGTGCCAGCAGTTTGGGACAGGGAAGCAATCAGCCCCAGCATTTT. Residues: CASSLGQGSNQPQHF.

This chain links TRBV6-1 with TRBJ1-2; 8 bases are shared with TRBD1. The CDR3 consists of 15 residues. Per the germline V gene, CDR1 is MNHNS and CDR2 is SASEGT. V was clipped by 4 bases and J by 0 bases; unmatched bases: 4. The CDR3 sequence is CASSVSTGANYGYTF. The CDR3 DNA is TGTGCCAGCAGTGTATCGACAGGGGCTAACTATGGCTACACCTTC.

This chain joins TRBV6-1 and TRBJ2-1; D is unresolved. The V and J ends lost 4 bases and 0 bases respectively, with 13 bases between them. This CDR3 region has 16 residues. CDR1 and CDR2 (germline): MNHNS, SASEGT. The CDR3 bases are TGTGCCAGCAGTGTATTAGCCCAGGTCTCCTACAATGAGCAGTTCTTC. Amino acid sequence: CASSVLAQVSYNEQFF.

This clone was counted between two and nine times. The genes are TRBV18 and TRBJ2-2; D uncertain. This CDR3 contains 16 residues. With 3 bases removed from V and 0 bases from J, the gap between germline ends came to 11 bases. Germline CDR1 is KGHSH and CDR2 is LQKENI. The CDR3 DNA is TGTGCCAGCTCACCCACCAGCGCCACGAACACCGGGGAGCTGTTTTTT. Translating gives CASSPTSATNTGELFF.

The CDR3 reads CASSMGRSTDTQYF. The CDR3 coding sequence is TGTGCCAGTAGTATGGGTCGGAGCACAGATACGCAGTATTTT. The V call is TRBV19, the J call TRBJ2-3; D gene unclear. The CDR3 is 14 amino acids. Germline V gives CDR1 LNHDA, CDR2 SQIVND (reference sequence). The V gene lost 3 bases and the J gene lost 0 bases, with 7 bases spanning the gap. Variable domain in full (rest from reference TRBV19 and TRBJ2-3): DGGITQSPKYLFRKEGQNVTLSCEQNLNHDAMYWYRQDPGQGLRLIYYSQIVNDFQKGDIAEGYSVSREKKESFPLTVTSAQKNPTAFYLCASSMGRSTDTQYFGPGTRLTVL.

The CDR3 sequence is CASSGREGLLFQETQYF. CDR3 DNA: TGTGCCAGCAGTGGGCGGGAGGGCCTCTTATTTCAAGAGACCCAGTACTTC. The chain employs TRBV25-1 and TRBJ2-5, with 9 bases that match TRBD2. The CDR3 has 17 residues. Per germline, CDR1 MGHDK and CDR2 SYGVNS. With 4 bases clipped from V and 2 bases from J, the junction kept 11 bases outside the gene matches.

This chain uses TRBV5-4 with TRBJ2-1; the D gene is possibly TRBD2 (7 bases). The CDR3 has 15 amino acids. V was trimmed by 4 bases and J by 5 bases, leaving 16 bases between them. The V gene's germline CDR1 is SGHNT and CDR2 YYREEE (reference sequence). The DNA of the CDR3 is TGTGCCAGCAGCATAAAACTAGGGGGGGACAATGAGCAGTTCTTC. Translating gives CASSIKLGGDNEQFF.